What follows describes a single T cell receptor (beta chain). The sample belongs to a study of graft-versus-host responses after intestinal transplantation. To release intraepithelial and lamina propria lymphocytes, the graft tissue was processed. The CDR3 contains 14 residues. Looked up from germline, CDR1 is SEHNR and CDR2 is FQNEAQ (reference sequence). The V end was cut by 1 base, the J end by 7 bases, with 13 bases between. Profiled with immunoSEQ multiplex PCR; TCRdb holds only in-frame clones, not every one. Here the sample spans about 14,000 clones, 77% being singletons. The source is a human patient who received an intestinal transplant, so some T cells may come from the graft donor. This chain joins TRBV7-9 and TRBJ1-2; maybe TRBD1 (6 bases). Specimen: ileum tissue, collected about 26 days after intestinal transplant. CDR3 bases: TGTGCCAGCAGCTTAGAACAGGGATTAGGTGGCTACACCTTC. Translated, it gives CASSLEQGLGGYTF.